The 9 T cell receptor beta chains given below trace back to one sample, sequenced in a study of T cell repertoires in cytomegalovirus infection. These receptors have no known antigen. A single record per CDR3 protein comes from TCRdb applying MiXCR to the reads. The sample records 80,000 to 95,000 distinct CDR3 sequences, approximately 30% being singletons. The input for sequencing was CD8+ T cells from cultured PBMCs, taken from culture after CMV antigen stimulation. The receptors stem from a human donor in good health (CMV status not recorded). Some clones in this sample may be carry-over from other donors' samples.

The CDR3 here is CASSAGDPTDTQYF. The CDR3 DNA sequence: TGTGCCAGCAGCGCGGGGGACCCCACAGATACGCAGTATTTT. V is TRBV6-6 and J is TRBJ2-3; 7 bases fit TRBD2. V was clipped by 6 bases and J by 2 bases; unmatched bases: 5. The CDR3 is 14 residues long. Germline CDR1 MNHNY, CDR2 SVGAGI (reference sequence).

The DNA for the CDR3 is TGTGCCAGCAGCCCAGGGATTACCTACGAGCAGTACTTC. This sequence encodes CASSPGITYEQYF. The chain combines TRBV7-2 with TRBJ2-7; perhaps TRBD1 as D (5 bases). V lost 5 bases to trimming and J lost 2 bases, with 10 bases between them. Germline lookup yields CDR1 SGHTA and CDR2 FQGNSA. This CDR3 spans 13 amino acids.

This clonotype was picked up a small number of times. The chain couples TRBV7-3 to TRBJ2-1; D is perhaps TRBD1 or TRBD2 (6 bases each). This CDR3 has 15 amino acids. V was trimmed by 5 bases and J by 3 bases, leaving 14 bases between them. Per germline, CDR1 SGHTA and CDR2 FQGTGA. CDR3 residues: CASSQGRTDYNEQFF. As DNA, the CDR3 is TGTGCCAGCAGCCAGGGGAGGACAGACTACAATGAGCAGTTCTTC.

This clonotype was observed at least ten times. The chain couples TRBV7-2 to TRBJ2-2, with 9 bases identical to TRBD2. Germline CDR1 is SGHTA and CDR2 is FQGNSA. This CDR3 region has 14 residues. Trimming removed 3 bases from V and 4 bases from J; junction bases left unmatched: 0. CDR3 protein: CASSFSGGTGELFF. The CDR3 DNA is TGTGCCAGCAGCTTTAGCGGGGGCACCGGGGAGCTGTTTTTT.

V usage is TRBV6-5 and J usage is TRBJ2-2; TRBD2 matches 7 bases. J gave up 5 bases and V 11 bases, and 11 bases lay outside the gene matches. The CDR3 is made up of 14 amino acids. The V gene's germline CDR1 is MNHEY and CDR2 SVGAGI. Here the CDR3 DNA reads TGTGCCGCGGGGGAACACCGAAAGACCGGGGAGCTGTTTTTT. Amino acid sequence: CAAGEHRKTGELFF.

Only a few counts were recorded for this clonotype. The rearrangement uses TRBV7-8 and TRBJ1-1, with D uncertain. V was cut by 4 bases and J by 0 bases, with 6 bases left in between. The CDR3 loop spans 13 amino acids. CDR1 and CDR2 from the germline V gene are SGHVS and FQNEAQ. CDR3 loop: CASSWVMNTEAFF. The CDR3 coding sequence is TGTGCCAGCAGCTGGGTGATGAACACTGAAGCTTTCTTT. The complete variable domain, with remaining parts taken from reference TRBV7-8 and TRBJ1-1, reads GAGVSQSPRYKVAKRGQDVALRCDPISGHVSLFWYQQALGQGPEFLTYFQNEAQLDKSGLPSDRFFAERPEGSVSTLKIQRTQQEDSAVYLCASSWVMNTEAFFGQGTRLTVV.

Comments on this clonotype: One end of the junction is discordant with germline, which a read error may explain. The rearrangement links TRBV13 to TRBJ2-2; D is perhaps TRBD1 or TRBD2 (5 bases each). Germline CDR1 reads PRHDT; CDR2 reads FYEKMQ (reference sequence). The CDR3 is 16 amino acids. CDR3 region: CASSPWGRVNTGELFF. In DNA form, the CDR3 reads TGCGCCAGCAGCCCCTGGGGGAGAGTTAACACCGGGGAGCTGTTTTTT. The whole variable domain, remainder taken from reference TRBV13 and TRBJ2-2, is AAGVIQSPRHLIKEKRETATLKCYPIPRHDTVYWYQQGPGQDPQFLISFYEKMQSDKGSIPDRFSAQQFSDYHSELNMSSLELGDSALYFCASSPWGRVNTGELFFGEGSRLTVL.

This clonotype was seen only once. The chain uses TRBV9 and TRBJ1-6, with 9 bases aligning to TRBD1. The germline V gene has CDR1 SGDLS and CDR2 YYNGEE. The CDR3 is 14 residues long. J lost 8 bases, V lost 4 bases, and 4 bases had no gene match. DNA of the CDR3: TGTGCCAGCAGCAGGACAGGGGATTATTCACCCCTCCACTTT. Protein: CASSRTGDYSPLHF.

The chain is built from TRBV6-5 and TRBJ1-5; 7 bases align to TRBD1. The CDR3 is 14 amino acids. The germline CDR1 and CDR2 sequences are MNHEY and SVGAGI. Trimming removed 6 bases from V and 4 bases from J; junction bases left unmatched: 6. In nucleotides, the CDR3 is TGTGCCAGCAGGCAGACAGGGCGTAATCAGCCCCAGCATTTT. Translated, it gives CASRQTGRNQPQHF.